Detailed here is one T cell receptor beta chain. From the 5' RACE reads, TCRdb called clonotypes with MiXCR, one entry per CDR3 protein. The sample includes just over 500,000 distinct CDR3 sequences, under 25% of them seen just once. The sample comes from a study of identical twins. The sample was also reused in another study, on T cells expressing NK-cell markers.

This receptor was obtained from a woman aged 18-29 years in good health. The sequenced sample consisted of CD4+ T cells sorted from blood.

The CDR3 spells CSASATSGSPNEQYF. The CDR3 DNA is TGCAGTGCTAGCGCCACTAGCGGGAGCCCCAACGAGCAGTACTTC. The chain carries TRBV20-1 and TRBJ2-7, with 11 bases fitting TRBD2. Trimming took 3 bases from V and 5 from J; bases not matched to a gene: 9. CDR1 and CDR2 (germline): DFQATT, SNEGSKA (reference sequence). This CDR3 has 15 amino acids.